This entry describes one T cell receptor beta chain. Its antigen is not known. This record comes from a study of shared clonotypes between healthy human individuals. Study-wide background: Each donor's CD8 memory used one plate, CD8 naive two, each CD4 subset three. The study, taken as a whole, reports: Only a few donors were included, so the genetic and exposure-history diversity represented was limited.

Per the study methods: Sequence data from immunoSEQ were junction-only and lacked quality scores; consequently, filtering differed. Repertoires were generated with immunoSEQ multiplex PCR, while TCRdb's copy carries only in-frame clones and drops some. That table supplies the V and J calls and clone size; D and trimming were determined from the DNA. The sample shows roughly 720,000 clones, 80% to 95% of them seen only once. This CDR3 has 15 residues. Unmatched junction bases numbered 7, after V lost 4 bases and J lost 0 bases. The sample was memory CD8+ T cells from PBMCs. Subset described: CD45RO+ cells pooled with CCR7-negative TemRA cells. This sequence originates from a man younger than 30 in good health. Some clones in this sample may be carry-over from other donors' samples. The chain recombines TRBV5-3 with TRBJ2-7; TRBD1 agrees at 7 bases. TRBV5-3 is given ORF status, its function remaining uncertain. CDR3: CARSGGQNNSYEQYF. The CDR3 DNA sequence: TGTGCCAGAAGCGGGGGACAGAATAACTCCTACGAGCAGTACTTC.